The TCR beta chain described here comes from a study of Graves' ophthalmopathy and Graves' hyperthyroidism. V dropped 6 bases and J dropped 10; count of bases not matched to a gene: 8. The CDR3 runs to 13 residues. This clonotype was seen at least ten times. Hyperthyroidism patients, all newly diagnosed, had under 2 months' duration and ages of 18 to 65. Physicians reached a diagnosis by relying on clinical symptoms, serum thyroxine, TRAb, thyroid ultrasound and orbital computed tomography. Amplifying from RNA transcripts, the study obtained TCR beta CDR3 regions. The authors performed first-round RT-PCR with HTBI primers and then a second-round multiplex PCR. TCRdb reanalysed the multiplex PCR reads using MiXCR and keeps one entry per CDR3 protein. The sample includes roughly 400,000 distinct CDR3 sequences, 15% of them seen just once.

The TCR was taken from a woman under 30 with stable Graves' hyperthyroidism. The J gene is TRBJ1-1, the V gene TRBV12-3 or TRBV12-4; 10 bases agree with TRBD1. Sequencing used peripheral blood. The CDR3 is CASSSGQGGRAFF. In DNA, the CDR3 is TGTGCCAGCAGCTCAGGACAGGGGGGCAGAGCTTTCTTT.